This T cell receptor (beta chain) was retrieved from a study of T cells in Graves' hyperthyroidism and ophthalmopathy. Study findings and constraints: Expanded thyroid clonotypes (above 0.001) were mostly also found in blood.

CDR1 is LNHNV and CDR2 is YYDKDF in the germline V gene (reference sequence). The CDR3 totals 16 residues. V shed 0 bases and J shed 5 bases, with 16 bases lying between them. RNA transcripts served as the template for amplifying TCR beta CDR3 regions. During a first-round RT-PCR of the TCR CDR3, the HTBI primer set was used. TCRdb re-called the multiplex PCR reads with MiXCR, one entry per CDR3 protein. The sample yields fewer than 850,000 distinct CDR3 sequences, about 18% seen once. Graves' hyperthyroidism was deemed stable given no ophthalmopathy progression within 18 months. This clonotype has a count of ten or more. Antigen specificity is unknown.

The V and J genes are TRBV15 and TRBJ1-1, with D maybe TRBD1 (5 bases). The clonotype comes from a man in his fifties or sixties with Graves' hyperthyroidism. Sequenced input: blood. CDR3: CATSRDPRGGWTEAFF. CDR3 DNA: TGTGCCACCAGCAGAGATCCTCGGGGGGGATGGACTGAAGCTTTCTTT.